This is a list of T cell receptor beta chains from one sample in a study of blood T cell repertoires in COVID-19. Assay: immunoSEQ multiplex PCR; the TCRdb copy retains only in-frame clones and omits some. The top ten hold approximately 4.5% of the sample, which has 110,000 or so clones, around 90% seen once. The sample consisted of peripheral blood. The receptors stem from a woman aged 50 to 60 with acute or convalescent COVID-19. The conserved cysteine and the conserved F or W are not part of the CDR3 here. The order of the fields is V gene, CDR3 protein.

>TRBV20-1
SASSRGTSVGGEQF
>TRBV7-3
ASSPTGPGGEQY
>TRBV7-9
ASSFGGESPDYEQY
>TRBV18
ASSRGDSSYNSPLH
>TRBV7-2
ASSLSGPQH
>TRBV9
ASSPPDSYTEAF
>TRBV28
ASSPGILNQPQH
>TRBV18
ASSPSRAGLYEQY
>TRBV27
ASSRSRAYEQY
>TRBV28
ASSSRGRAEAF
>TRBV3-1/TRBV3-2
ASSPRGGSTIY
>TRBV27
ASHDSSPFSPLH
>TRBV5-1
ATRQPVNSNQPQH
>TRBV3-1/TRBV3-2
ASSQRDGPEEPQH
>TRBV7-2
ASSAGPGAYEQY
>TRBV7-9
ASSLVATSGLDEQF
>TRBV5-1
ASSMGQGAVYGYT
>TRBV7-9
ASRRDSLNTEAF
>TRBV6-5
ASSRDNEQF
>TRBV5-4
ASSEGTVVNTEAF
>TRBV4-1
ASSQDIYGNEKLF
>TRBV15
ATSRQGASQPQH